Listed below are T cell receptor beta chains from one sample, sequenced in a study of OX40 agonist ivuxolimab in advanced cancers. The table came from immunoSEQ multiplex PCR; TCRdb's copy has only in-frame clones and leaves some out. The repertoire consists of about 58,000 clones, with roughly 83% occurring once and the leading ten covering roughly 2.8%. Sequencing was performed on CD4+ or CD8+ T cells sorted from blood, taken in a trial of the OX40 agonist ivuxolimab. The receptors originated from an adult with an advanced solid tumor such as melanoma, head and neck, liver or kidney cancer. The conserved cysteine and the conserved F or W are not part of the CDR3 here. Each record gives: D gene, V gene, J gene, CDR3 length, CDR3 protein. A D gene is named only where the DNA matches it firmly.

-	TRBV5-1	TRBJ2-5	12	ASSFSGIEETQY
TRBD1	TRBV5-1	TRBJ1-2	13	ASSLAPGTGVGYT
TRBD2	TRBV11-2	TRBJ2-2	17	ASSLALGLAGGNTGELF
-	TRBV18	TRBJ2-7	10	ASSPLGEEQY
-	TRBV19	TRBJ2-2	13	ASSIGPGDTGELF
-	TRBV2	TRBJ2-2	13	ASRRQVLGAGELF
TRBD2	TRBV5-1	TRBJ2-5	13	ASSSSGGPQETQY
-	TRBV19	TRBJ2-5	13	ASRGASGVAETQY
-	TRBV21-1	TRBJ1-6	10	ASSPPGQGVF
-	TRBV28	TRBJ2-7	11	ALSRGVNHEQY
-	TRBV5-1	TRBJ2-2	11	ASSLNLAGELF
TRBD1	TRBV6-6	TRBJ1-4	13	ASSYQGQPNEKLF
TRBD2	TRBV30	TRBJ2-7	11	AWGGTSGYEQY
-	TRBV5-5	TRBJ2-7	13	ASSHFSTVTYEQY
TRBD1	TRBV15	TRBJ1-6	13	ATSGGQERTSPLH
-	TRBV7-9	TRBJ2-7	10	ASSTGSYEQY
TRBD1	TRBV6-5	TRBJ2-4	12	ASSYPDRGGIQY
-	TRBV29-1	TRBJ1-1	11	SVEKQEGTEAF
TRBD1	TRBV28	TRBJ1-1	11	ATQGAANTEAF
TRBD1	TRBV5-8	TRBJ1-5	13	ASSWRTGEGQPQH
TRBD1	TRBV7-9	TRBJ2-1	13	ASSLPGQGYNEQF
-	TRBV9	TRBJ2-1	13	ASSVGAGEGGEQF
-	TRBV7-9	TRBJ1-4	15	ASSLGYLSRSNEKLF
TRBD1	TRBV7-9	TRBJ1-5	16	ASSLAITGTGDNQPQH
-	TRBV5-1	TRBJ1-1	13	ASSPYGPSNTEAF
-	TRBV11-2	TRBJ2-5	9	ASSFGETQY
-	TRBV7-2	TRBJ2-2	13	ASSLVRFATGELF
TRBD1	TRBV4-1	TRBJ1-6	13	ASSEGGTYNSPLH
TRBD1	TRBV6-5	TRBJ1-2	11	ASRRTGRDGYT
TRBD1	TRBV5-5	TRBJ1-5	13	ASSPYRQGNQPQH